These T cell receptor beta chains were read from a single sample in a study of cytomegalovirus exposure and HLA in healthy donors. TCRdb's copy holds only in-frame clones and misses some; the assay was immunoSEQ multiplex PCR. Here the sample spans about 120,000 clones, 79% being singletons. The sample comprised PBMCs. These receptors originate from a man between 18 and 35 years old in good health and CMV-seronegative. CDR3s include the opening cysteine and the closing phenylalanine or tryptophan.

V: TRBV7-8; J: TRBJ1-1; CDR3: CASSKEGTGTNTEAFF
V: TRBV6-5; J: TRBJ1-2; CDR3: CASRDRVWSYGYTF
V: TRBV29-1; J: TRBJ2-1; CDR3: CSAQLLAGDVEQFF
V: TRBV18; J: TRBJ2-1; CDR3: CASSPTGLAASYNEQFF
V: TRBV6-5; J: TRBJ1-1; CDR3: CASSYGGGMRTEAFF
V: TRBV7-9; J: TRBJ1-2; CDR3: CASSQGQGANYGYTF
V: TRBV5-4; J: TRBJ1-4; CDR3: CASSLGSGGKNEKLFF
V: TRBV5-6; J: TRBJ1-5; CDR3: CASSLWGGSNQPQHF
V: TRBV10-2; J: TRBJ2-2; CDR3: CASSAVTGDPGELFF
V: TRBV9; J: TRBJ2-3; CDR3: CASSVDQRGSDTQYF
V: TRBV10-3; J: TRBJ1-6; CDR3: CAITTTENSPLHF
V: TRBV7-2; J: TRBJ2-1; CDR3: CASSGLRQFLNNEQFF
V: TRBV7-2; J: TRBJ2-5; CDR3: CASSLAQAGYETQYF
V: TRBV5-1; J: TRBJ2-5; CDR3: CASSRLAGEETQYF
V: TRBV15; J: TRBJ2-2; CDR3: CATSPPRSSGAGELFF
V: TRBV2; J: TRBJ1-4; CDR3: CASRAQGREKLFF
V: TRBV28; J: TRBJ2-7; CDR3: CASTTLLAGGLYEQYF
V: TRBV2; J: TRBJ1-6; CDR3: CASSPDRDNSPLHF
V: TRBV5-1; J: TRBJ2-1; CDR3: CASSSRTEYNEQFF
V: TRBV5-1; J: TRBJ2-5; CDR3: CASSWSGFGETQYF
V: TRBV7-9; J: TRBJ2-6; CDR3: CSSSSPGRSGANVLTF
V: TRBV4-1; J: TRBJ2-3; CDR3: CASSQRSGTSGSFADTQYF
V: TRBV5-4; J: TRBJ1-1; CDR3: CATLSIGANTEAFF
V: TRBV15; J: TRBJ2-2; CDR3: CATSVTSGRNTGELFF
V: TRBV19; J: TRBJ2-1; CDR3: CASSNPGLVYNEQFF
V: TRBV11-2; J: TRBJ2-7; CDR3: CASSQDREALYEQYF
V: TRBV4-1; J: TRBJ2-7; CDR3: CASSQASIKSLAGGRYEQYF
V: TRBV19; J: TRBJ1-2; CDR3: CASSASQGPGGGYTF
V: TRBV5-1; J: TRBJ2-3; CDR3: CASSPDGKGLTDTQYF
V: TRBV29-1; J: TRBJ2-3; CDR3: CSVVVGLAGPDTQYF
V: TRBV20-1; J: TRBJ2-5; CDR3: CSAWSGETQYF
V: TRBV11-2; J: TRBJ2-2; CDR3: CASSLAAEIAFGELFF
V: TRBV6-1; J: TRBJ2-1; CDR3: CASSARLAREFF
V: TRBV2; J: TRBJ2-1; CDR3: CASLGPTGDNEQFF
V: TRBV30; J: TRBJ2-2; CDR3: CAWIPTSFYTGELFF
V: TRBV27; J: TRBJ2-7; CDR3: CASSLMGGPTYEQYF
V: TRBV5-6; J: TRBJ1-5; CDR3: CASRDRGGQPQHF
V: TRBV4-2; J: TRBJ2-1; CDR3: CASSQRLAGYNEQFF
V: TRBV4-2; J: TRBJ2-4; CDR3: CASSQAGGVGNIQYF
V: TRBV9; J: TRBJ1-6; CDR3: CASSSYRVSGRNSPLHF
V: TRBV14; J: TRBJ2-7; CDR3: CASSPLGLFGPGQGAYEQYF
V: TRBV20-1; J: TRBJ2-3; CDR3: CSARVGRAGVF
V: TRBV5-4; J: TRBJ2-3; CDR3: CASSSQTGTSGTDTQYF
V: TRBV5-1; J: TRBJ2-4; CDR3: CASSLFGVMENIQYF
V: TRBV27; J: TRBJ2-5; CDR3: CASSLRQETQYF